Sequencing of this T cell receptor beta chain was carried out in a study of technical replicates of blood from several donors. Profiled with immunoSEQ multiplex PCR; TCRdb holds only in-frame clones, not every one. The sample records 30,000 to 40,000 clones, approximately 92% being singletons. Trimming at V came to 6 bases and at J to 3 bases, leaving 4 bases not matched to a gene. The CDR3 covers 14 residues. Germline lookup yields CDR1 SGHRS and CDR2 YFSETQ. Source material: PBMCs. The sequence was obtained from a human donor in good health. Some clones in this sample may be carry-over from other donors' samples. The rearrangement uses TRBV5-1 and TRBJ2-1; 9 nucleotides line up with TRBD2. CDR3 DNA sequence: TGCGCCAGCACAGCGGGAGGAGGCTACAATGAGCAGTTCTTC. It translates to CASTAGGGYNEQFF.